Following are 15 T cell receptor beta chains from one sample sequenced in a study of identical twins. MiXCR was run by TCRdb on the 5' RACE reads, yielding one entry per CDR3 protein. The sample consists of 1.5 million to 2 million distinct CDR3 sequences, 25% to 35% of them appearing once. The specimen sequenced was cord blood. The receptor source for this set is a newborn girl in good health.

The rearrangement links TRBV3-1 to TRBJ2-1; TRBD2 aligns across 7 bases. CDR3 length: 16 residues. The germline V gene encodes CDR1 LGHDT and CDR2 YNNKEL (reference sequence). Losses at the gene ends were 0 bases for V and 4 bases for J; bases not matched to a gene: 6. The CDR3 spells CASSQDRLADYNEQFF. In nucleotides, the CDR3 is TGTGCCAGCAGCCAAGATAGGCTAGCGGATTACAATGAGCAGTTCTTC.

The chain recombines TRBV12-3 or TRBV12-4 with TRBJ1-3, with TRBD1 matching over 11 bases. The CDR3 extends over 17 amino acids. The trim removed 6 bases at V and 1 base at J, leaving 8 bases unmatched. The CDR3 sequence: CASRDRDRGRSGNTIYF. The CDR3 DNA sequence: TGTGCCAGCAGAGACCGGGACAGGGGGAGATCTGGAAACACCATATATTTT.

This clonotype was counted a few times. The rearrangement uses TRBV7-6 and TRBJ2-1; the match to TRBD2 covers 14 bases. The CDR3 runs to 15 residues. Germline lookup yields CDR1 SGHVS and CDR2 FNYEAQ. The V segment lost 5 bases and the J segment 6 bases; nucleotides outside the gene matches: 3. CDR3 residues: CASSPTSGGVNEQFF. CDR3 coding DNA: TGTGCCAGCAGCCCGACTAGCGGGGGGGTCAATGAGCAGTTCTTC.

This clonotype was detected a few times. The chain links TRBV4-1 to TRBJ2-1; D unclear. The V gene's germline CDR1 is MGHRA and CDR2 YSYEKL. Deletions cut 0 bases from V and 6 bases from J, with 15 bases between. This CDR3 region has 16 residues. The DNA for the CDR3 is TGCGCCAGCAGCCAAGAAAAGATCCCAAGGCCCAATGAGCAGTTCTTC. It translates to CASSQEKIPRPNEQFF.

The V and J genes are TRBV2 and TRBJ1-5; D not resolved. Trimming removed 7 bases at V and 2 bases at J, with 12 bases between. The CDR3 sequence is 14 residues long. Germline V lookup: CDR1 SNHLY, CDR2 FYNNEI. The CDR3 is CASTWIDGNQPQHF. CDR3 nucleotide sequence: TGTGCCAGCACCTGGATCGATGGCAATCAGCCCCAGCATTTT.

The chain employs TRBV28 and TRBJ1-5; TRBD1 agrees at 7 bases. J gave up 2 bases and V 5 bases, and 9 bases lay outside the gene matches. This CDR3 has 16 amino acids. Germline CDR1 reads MDHEN; CDR2 reads SYDVKM. The CDR3 DNA follows: TGTGCCAGCAGTCCTGGGACAGCCCCTGGCAATCAGCCCCAGCATTTT. As protein: CASSPGTAPGNQPQHF.

Note on this clonotype: At one boundary the junction diverges from the germline segment, which might be a read error. The DNA for the CDR3 is TGTGCCGCCAGCAGAGATCTAGTAGGGGTTGAAAAACTGTTTTTT. Protein sequence: CAASRDLVGVEKLFF. The rearrangement links TRBV15 to TRBJ1-4; the D gene is possibly TRBD1 (5 bases). The germline V gene has CDR1 LNHNV and CDR2 YYDKDF (reference sequence). The CDR3 loop spans 15 amino acids.

This clonotype came up many times. A junction end diverges from the germline sequence, so it may reflect a read error. This chain connects TRBV5-1 to TRBJ2-7; D possibly matches TRBD1 or TRBD2 (5 bases each). Per the germline V gene, CDR1 is SGHRS and CDR2 is YFSETQ. This CDR3 contains 12 residues. The CDR3 loop is CASSLRGDEQYF. The CDR3 nucleotides read TGTGCCAGCAGTTTGAGGGGTGACGAGCAGTACTTC.

The chain combines TRBV20-1 with TRBJ2-3; maybe TRBD1 (5 bases). V was pared by 4 bases and J by 4 bases, with 12 bases between. CDR1 and CDR2 from the germline V gene are DFQATT and SNEGSKA (reference sequence). The CDR3 consists of 13 residues. The CDR3 sequence is CSAISAGPDTQYF. The CDR3 DNA reads TGCAGTGCTATCAGCGCAGGGCCAGATACGCAGTATTTT.

In this sample, this clonotype turned up a few times. The chain carries TRBV20-1 and TRBJ2-3; 7 bases line up with TRBD1. V was clipped by 3 bases and J by 2 bases; unmatched bases: 8. Looked up from germline, CDR1 is DFQATT and CDR2 is SNEGSKA (reference sequence). The CDR3 has 15 amino acids. CDR3: CSASSWTGNTDTQYF. For the CDR3, the DNA is TGCAGTGCTAGCTCGTGGACAGGTAACACAGATACGCAGTATTTT.

A remark on this clonotype: At one boundary the junction diverges from the germline segment, which might be a read error. The V and J genes are TRBV5-6 and TRBJ2-4, with D maybe TRBD1 (6 bases). The germline CDR1 and CDR2 sequences are SGHDT and YYEEEE. The CDR3 length is 16 residues. CDR3 DNA sequence: TGTCCCAGCAGCTTGGGCCCTCGTTCGACAGGTCTTGAGCAGTACTTC. It translates to CPSSLGPRSTGLEQYF.

Note on this clonotype: No DNA is shown, since the ends of the CDR3 on it are uncertain; the CDR3 is the one TCRdb lists. The CDR3 protein is CASSAGVAGGILSTDTQDF. The chain carries TRBV4-2 and TRBJ2-3; the table's D call, TRBD2, was not checked against the DNA. The CDR3 adds up to 19 amino acids, both ends counted. Germline loops: CDR1 LGHNA, CDR2 YNFKEQ.

The chain links TRBV14 to TRBJ2-3; D is uncertain. The CDR3 length is 13 residues. V lost 6 bases, J lost 12 bases, and 19 bases lay in between. From germline, CDR1 is SGHDN and CDR2 FVKESK. DNA for the CDR3: TGTGCCAGCAGTCACGTTCCCCGAGGTTCTCAGTATTTT. It yields the protein CASSHVPRGSQYF.

This chain connects TRBV6-2 or TRBV6-3 to TRBJ2-7, with D possibly being TRBD1 (6 bases). V was clipped by 4 bases and J by 3 bases, with 16 bases between them. Germline V gives CDR1 MNHEY, CDR2 SVGEGT. The CDR3 is 15 residues long. CDR3 sequence reads: CASSWDRQESYEQYF. CDR3 nucleotides: TGTGCCAGCAGTTGGGATCGACAGGAGAGCTACGAGCAGTACTTC.

The chain is built from TRBV13 and TRBJ2-7, with TRBD2 matching over 7 bases. The J segment lost 7 bases and the V segment lost 1 base, leaving 16 bases of the junction unmatched. Germline V lookup: CDR1 PRHDT, CDR2 FYEKMQ (reference sequence). The CDR3 consists of 17 residues. CDR3 region: CASSLVGREPLYNEQYF. CDR3 bases: TGTGCCAGCAGCTTAGTGGGGCGGGAGCCCCTTTACAATGAGCAGTACTTC.